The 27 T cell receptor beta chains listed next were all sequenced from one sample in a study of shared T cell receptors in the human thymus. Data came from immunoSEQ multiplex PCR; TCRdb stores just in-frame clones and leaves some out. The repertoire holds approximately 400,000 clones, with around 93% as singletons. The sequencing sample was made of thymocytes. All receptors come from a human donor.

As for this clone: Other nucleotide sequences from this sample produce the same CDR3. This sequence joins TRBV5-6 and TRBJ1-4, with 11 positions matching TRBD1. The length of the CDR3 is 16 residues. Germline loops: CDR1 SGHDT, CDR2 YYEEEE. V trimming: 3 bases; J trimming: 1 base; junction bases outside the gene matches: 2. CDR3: CASSWGQGGTNEKLFF. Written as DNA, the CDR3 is TGTGCCAGCAGCTGGGGACAGGGGGGAACTAATGAAAAACTGTTTTTT.

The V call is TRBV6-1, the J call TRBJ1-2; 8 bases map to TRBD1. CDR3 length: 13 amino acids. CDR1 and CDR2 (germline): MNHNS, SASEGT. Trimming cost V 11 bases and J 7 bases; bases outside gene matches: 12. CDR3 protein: CAGAGQGSGGYTF. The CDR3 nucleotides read TGTGCCGGCGCCGGACAGGGATCGGGTGGCTACACCTTC.

The CDR3 sequence: CAWSPSRSHYGYTF. In nucleotides, the CDR3 is TGTGCCTGGAGCCCGAGCAGGAGCCACTATGGCTACACCTTC. J is TRBJ1-2 and V is TRBV30; D not certain. Germline values: CDR1 GTSNPN, CDR2 SVGIG (reference sequence). Trimming took off 3 bases at V and 3 bases at J, with 14 bases between the two ends. This CDR3 has 14 residues.

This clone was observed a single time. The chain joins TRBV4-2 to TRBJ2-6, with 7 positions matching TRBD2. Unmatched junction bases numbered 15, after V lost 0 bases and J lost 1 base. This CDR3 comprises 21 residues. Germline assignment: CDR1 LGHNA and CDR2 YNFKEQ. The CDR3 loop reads CASSQEGGTEGLQSGANVLTF. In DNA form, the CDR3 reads TGTGCCAGCAGCCAAGAGGGGGGGACCGAAGGGTTGCAGTCTGGGGCCAACGTCCTGACTTTC.

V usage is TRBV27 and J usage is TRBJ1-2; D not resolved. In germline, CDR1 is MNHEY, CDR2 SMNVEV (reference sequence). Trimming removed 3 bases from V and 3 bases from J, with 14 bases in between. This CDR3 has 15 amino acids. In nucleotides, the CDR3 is TGTGCCAGCAGTTTTAGTAGGGATGGATACTATGGCTACACCTTC. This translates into CASSFSRDGYYGYTF.

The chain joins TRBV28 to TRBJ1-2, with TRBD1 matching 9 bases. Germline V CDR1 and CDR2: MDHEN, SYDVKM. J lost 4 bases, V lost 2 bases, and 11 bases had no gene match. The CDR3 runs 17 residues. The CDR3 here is CASSLRDRDFPFYGYTF. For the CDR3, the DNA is TGTGCCAGCAGTTTAAGGGACAGGGACTTCCCTTTCTATGGCTACACCTTC.

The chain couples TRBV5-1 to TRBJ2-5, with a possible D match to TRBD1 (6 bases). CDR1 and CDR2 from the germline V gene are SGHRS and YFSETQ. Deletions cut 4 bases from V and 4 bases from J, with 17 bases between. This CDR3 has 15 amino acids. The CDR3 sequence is CASSAKGVPLETQYF. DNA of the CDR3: TGCGCCAGCAGCGCGAAGGGGGTGCCCTTAGAGACCCAGTACTTC.

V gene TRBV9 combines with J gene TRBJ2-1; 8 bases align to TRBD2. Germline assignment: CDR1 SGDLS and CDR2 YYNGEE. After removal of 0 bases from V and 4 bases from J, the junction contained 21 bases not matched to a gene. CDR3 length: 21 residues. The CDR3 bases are TGTGCCAGCAGCGTAGCTGGGACCAAGGCGACTAGCGAGAACTTATACAATGAGCAGTTCTTC. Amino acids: CASSVAGTKATSENLYNEQFF.

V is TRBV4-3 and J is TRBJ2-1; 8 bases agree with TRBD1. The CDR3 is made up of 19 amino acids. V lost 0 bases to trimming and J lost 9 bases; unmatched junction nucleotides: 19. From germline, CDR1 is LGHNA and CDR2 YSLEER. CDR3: CASSQDKSQGALTFGEQFF. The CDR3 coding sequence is TGCGCCAGCAGCCAAGATAAATCGCAGGGGGCGCTGACGTTTGGTGAGCAGTTCTTC.

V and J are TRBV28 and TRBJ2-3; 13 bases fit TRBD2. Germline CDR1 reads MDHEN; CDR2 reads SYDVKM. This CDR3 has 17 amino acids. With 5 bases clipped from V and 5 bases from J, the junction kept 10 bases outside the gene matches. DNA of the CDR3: TGTGCCAGCAGTGAACTAGCGGGAGGGCCGGTGAGAGATACGCAGTATTTT. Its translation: CASSELAGGPVRDTQYF. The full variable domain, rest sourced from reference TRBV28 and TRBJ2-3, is DVKVTQSSRYLVKRTGEKVFLECVQDMDHENMFWYRQDPGLGLRLIYFSYDVKMKEKGDIPEGYSVSREKKERFSLILESASTNQTSMYLCASSELAGGPVRDTQYFGPGTRLTVL.

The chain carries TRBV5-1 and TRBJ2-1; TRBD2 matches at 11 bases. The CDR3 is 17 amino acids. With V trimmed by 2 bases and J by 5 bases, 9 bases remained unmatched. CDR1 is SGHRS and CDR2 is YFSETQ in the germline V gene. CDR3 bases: TGCGCCAGCAGCTTCAGGAGACTAGCGGGACGGAACAATGAGCAGTTCTTC. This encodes CASSFRRLAGRNNEQFF.

In nucleotides, the CDR3 is TGTGCCAGCAGCGCTAGCGGGAGGGACTACAATGAGCAGTTCTTC. Translating it yields CASSASGRDYNEQFF. The chain carries TRBV7-6 and TRBJ2-1; TRBD2 aligns across 12 bases. J was trimmed by 3 bases and V by 5 bases; bases with no gene match: 2. This CDR3 has 15 residues. Looked up from germline, CDR1 is SGHVS and CDR2 is FNYEAQ.

The DNA for the CDR3 is TGTGCCAGCAGTTTATTACCCGGGAGCGGGAGGCACCGACCCCAAGAGACCCAGTACTTC. It is translated as CASSLLPGSGRHRPQETQYF. This chain links TRBV27 with TRBJ2-5; 9 bases fit TRBD2. From germline, CDR1 is MNHEY and CDR2 SMNVEV (reference sequence). The CDR3 has 20 residues. Germline trimming cut 1 base from V and 1 base from J; bases unmatched to any gene: 16.

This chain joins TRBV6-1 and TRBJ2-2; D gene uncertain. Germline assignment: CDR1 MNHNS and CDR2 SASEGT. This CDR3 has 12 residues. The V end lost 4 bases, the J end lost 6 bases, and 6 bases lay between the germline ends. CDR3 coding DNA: TGTGCCAGCAGTGTAAGGCCCGGGGAGCTGTTTTTT. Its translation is CASSVRPGELFF.

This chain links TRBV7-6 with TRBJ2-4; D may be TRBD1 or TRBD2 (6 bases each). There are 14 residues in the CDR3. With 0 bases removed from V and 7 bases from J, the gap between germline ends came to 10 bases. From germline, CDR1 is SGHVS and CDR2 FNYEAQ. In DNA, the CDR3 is TGTGCCAGCAGCTTAGCTCCGGGGGCGAACATTCAGTACTTC. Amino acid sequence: CASSLAPGANIQYF.

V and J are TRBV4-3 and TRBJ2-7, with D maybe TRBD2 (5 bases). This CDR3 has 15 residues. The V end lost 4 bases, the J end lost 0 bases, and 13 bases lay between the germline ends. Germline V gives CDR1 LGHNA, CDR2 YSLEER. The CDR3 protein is CASSRKRESSYEQYF. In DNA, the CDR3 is TGCGCCAGCAGCCGGAAGAGGGAGTCCTCCTACGAGCAGTACTTC.

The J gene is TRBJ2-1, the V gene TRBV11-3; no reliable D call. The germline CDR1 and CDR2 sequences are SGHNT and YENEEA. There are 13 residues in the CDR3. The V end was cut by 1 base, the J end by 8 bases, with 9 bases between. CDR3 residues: CASSLVGCHEQFF. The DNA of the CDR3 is TGTGCCAGCAGCTTAGTGGGGTGTCATGAGCAGTTCTTC.

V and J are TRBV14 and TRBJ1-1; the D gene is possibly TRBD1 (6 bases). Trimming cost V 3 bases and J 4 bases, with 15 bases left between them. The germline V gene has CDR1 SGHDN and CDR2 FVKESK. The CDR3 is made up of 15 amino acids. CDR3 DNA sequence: TGTGCCAGCAGCCACCGTAGGGGGTCTCTCACTGAAGCTTTCTTT. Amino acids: CASSHRRGSLTEAFF.

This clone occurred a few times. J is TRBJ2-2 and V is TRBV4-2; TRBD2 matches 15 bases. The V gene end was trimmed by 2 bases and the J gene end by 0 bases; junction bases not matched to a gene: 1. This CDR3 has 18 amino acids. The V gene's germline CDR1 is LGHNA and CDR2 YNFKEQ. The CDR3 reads CASSQRTSGRANTGELFF. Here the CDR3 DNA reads TGTGCCAGCAGCCAACGGACTAGCGGGAGGGCGAACACCGGGGAGCTGTTTTTT.

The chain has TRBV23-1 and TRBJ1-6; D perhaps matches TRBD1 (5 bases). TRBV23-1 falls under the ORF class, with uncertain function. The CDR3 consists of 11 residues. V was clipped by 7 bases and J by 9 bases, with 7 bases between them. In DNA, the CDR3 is TGCGCCAGCAAGGGGCGTTCACCCCTCCACTTT. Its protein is CASKGRSPLHF.

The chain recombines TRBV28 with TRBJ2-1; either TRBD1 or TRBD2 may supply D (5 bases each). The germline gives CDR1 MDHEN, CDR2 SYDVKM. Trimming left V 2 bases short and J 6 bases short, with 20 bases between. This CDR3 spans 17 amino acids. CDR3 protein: CASSLGDPFCIFNEQFF. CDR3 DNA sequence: TGTGCCAGCAGTTTAGGGGACCCTTTTTGCATATTCAATGAGCAGTTCTTC.

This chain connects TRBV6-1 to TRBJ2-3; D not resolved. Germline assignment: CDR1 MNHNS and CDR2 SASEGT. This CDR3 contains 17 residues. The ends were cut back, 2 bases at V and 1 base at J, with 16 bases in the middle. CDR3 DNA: TGTGCCAGCAGTGAAATTGAGGAGATGTGGGGCACAGATACGCAGTATTTT. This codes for CASSEIEEMWGTDTQYF.

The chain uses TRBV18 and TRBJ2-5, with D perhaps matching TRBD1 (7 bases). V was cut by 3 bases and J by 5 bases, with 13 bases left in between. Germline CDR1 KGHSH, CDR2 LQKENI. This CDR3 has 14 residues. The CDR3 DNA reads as TGTGCCAGCTCACCCTCGACAGGGAGGGAGACCCAGTACTTC. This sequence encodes CASSPSTGRETQYF.

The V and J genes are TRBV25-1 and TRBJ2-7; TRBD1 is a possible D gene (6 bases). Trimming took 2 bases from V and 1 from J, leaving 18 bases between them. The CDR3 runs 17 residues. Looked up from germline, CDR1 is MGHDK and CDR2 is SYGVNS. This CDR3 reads CASSERVVRGSSYEQYF. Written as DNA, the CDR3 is TGTGCCAGCAGTGAAAGAGTGGTCAGGGGATCGTCCTACGAGCAGTACTTC.

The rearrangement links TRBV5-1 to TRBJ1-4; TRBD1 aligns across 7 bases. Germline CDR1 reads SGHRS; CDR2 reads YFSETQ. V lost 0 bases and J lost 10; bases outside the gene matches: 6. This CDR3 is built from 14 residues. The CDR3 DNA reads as TGCGCCAGCAGCTTGGCCCAGGGGGGCGGAAAACTGTTTTTT. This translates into CASSLAQGGGKLFF.

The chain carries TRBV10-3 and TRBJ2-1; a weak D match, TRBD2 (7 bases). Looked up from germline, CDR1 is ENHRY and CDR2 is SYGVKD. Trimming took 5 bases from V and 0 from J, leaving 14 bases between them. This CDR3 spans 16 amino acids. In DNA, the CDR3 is TGTGCCATCAGTAATCAAGGGGGGGACTCCTACAATGAGCAGTTCTTC. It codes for CAISNQGGDSYNEQFF.

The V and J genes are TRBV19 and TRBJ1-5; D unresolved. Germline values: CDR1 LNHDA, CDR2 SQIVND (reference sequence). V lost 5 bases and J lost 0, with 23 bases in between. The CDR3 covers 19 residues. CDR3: CASSLLPHPYSYSNQPQHF. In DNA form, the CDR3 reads TGTGCCAGTAGTTTGTTGCCCCACCCCTACAGCTATAGCAATCAGCCCCAGCATTTT.